The rows below give T cell receptor beta chains drawn from one sample of a study of T cell responses to AZD1222 COVID-19 vaccine. The repertoire was sequenced with immunoSEQ multiplex PCR; TCRdb's copy has only in-frame clones and lacks some. The sample gives 90,000 to 110,000 clones, 88% of which show up once; around 10% is in the top ten. Sample: peripheral blood, taken on day 0 of AZD1222 vaccination. These receptors came from an adult in good health. Both conserved end residues are part of each CDR3. A D gene is named only where the DNA matches it firmly. Expanded clones get a size class; other rows say once, few or many, or leave the size out.

J gene: TRBJ2-2; V gene: TRBV28; clone size: few; CDR3 length: 17; D gene: TRBD2; CDR3 DNA: TGTGCCAGCAGTTTATTGATTAGCGGGACAAACACCGGGGAGCTGTTTTTT; CDR3 protein: CASSLLISGTNTGELFF
J gene: TRBJ2-1; V gene: TRBV11-2; clone size: -; CDR3 length: 15; D gene: TRBD2; CDR3 DNA: TGTGCCAGCAGCCAGCCGATAGCGGGAGAGGTTGAGCAGTTCTTC; CDR3 protein: CASSQPIAGEVEQFF
J gene: TRBJ2-2; V gene: TRBV18; clone size: -; CDR3 length: 16; D gene: -; CDR3 DNA: TGTGCCAGCTCACCCCTCGGACAGAGCCCCACCGGGGAGCTGTTTTTT; CDR3 protein: CASSPLGQSPTGELFF
J gene: TRBJ2-4; V gene: TRBV3-1/TRBV3-2; clone size: -; CDR3 length: 14; D gene: -; CDR3 DNA: TGTGCCAGCAGCCAACGAGGCGGAGGAAACATTCAGTACTTC; CDR3 protein: CASSQRGGGNIQYF
J gene: TRBJ2-1; V gene: TRBV29-1; clone size: once; CDR3 length: 11; D gene: -; CDR3 DNA: TGCAGCGTTGTATTTGGAAATGAGCAGTTCTTC; CDR3 protein: CSVVFGNEQFF
J gene: TRBJ2-7; V gene: TRBV5-1; clone size: -; CDR3 length: 13; D gene: -; CDR3 DNA: TGCGCCAGCAGCTCGGGAAATACCTACGAGCAGTACTTC; CDR3 protein: CASSSGNTYEQYF
J gene: TRBJ1-6; V gene: TRBV6-5; clone size: -; CDR3 length: 15; D gene: -; CDR3 DNA: TGTGCCAGCAGTTACTCGAGGGGCTATAATTCACCCCTCCACTTT; CDR3 protein: CASSYSRGYNSPLHF
J gene: TRBJ2-3; V gene: TRBV5-1; clone size: -; CDR3 length: 16; D gene: -; CDR3 DNA: TGCGCCAGCAGCCCCAGCGTGTCAGAACGCACAGATACGCAGTATTTT; CDR3 protein: CASSPSVSERTDTQYF
J gene: TRBJ1-2; V gene: TRBV5-8; clone size: -; CDR3 length: 12; D gene: -; CDR3 DNA: TGTGCCAGCAGCCTCCAGTGGAAAGGCTACACCTTC; CDR3 protein: CASSLQWKGYTF
J gene: TRBJ1-1; V gene: TRBV19; clone size: -; CDR3 length: 13; D gene: -; CDR3 DNA: TGTGCCAGTAGAAGAGGGGGTAGCACTGAAGCTTTCTTT; CDR3 protein: CASRRGGSTEAFF
J gene: TRBJ2-7; V gene: TRBV3-1/TRBV3-2; clone size: -; CDR3 length: 12; D gene: -; CDR3 DNA: TGTGCCAGCAGCCAAGAGTTTAGAGAGCAGTACTTC; CDR3 protein: CASSQEFREQYF
J gene: TRBJ2-2; V gene: TRBV7-3; clone size: -; CDR3 length: 11; D gene: -; CDR3 DNA: TGTGCCAGCAGCTCCACCGGGGAGCTGTTTTTT; CDR3 protein: CASSSTGELFF
J gene: TRBJ1-1; V gene: TRBV28; clone size: -; CDR3 length: 16; D gene: -; CDR3 DNA: TGTGCCAGCCCCCCAACCGGTTTCGGCCTGAACACTGAAGCTTTCTTT; CDR3 protein: CASPPTGFGLNTEAFF
J gene: TRBJ1-5; V gene: TRBV28; clone size: -; CDR3 length: 14; D gene: -; CDR3 DNA: TGTGCCAGCAGTCCCGCGGGGGGTAATCAGCCCCAGCATTTT; CDR3 protein: CASSPAGGNQPQHF
J gene: TRBJ1-2; V gene: TRBV24-1; clone size: -; CDR3 length: 12; D gene: -; CDR3 DNA: TGTGCCACCGGAGACAGAAACTATGGCTACACCTTC; CDR3 protein: CATGDRNYGYTF
J gene: TRBJ2-7; V gene: TRBV28; clone size: once; CDR3 length: 13; D gene: -; CDR3 DNA: TGTGCCAGCAACCCGACAAGGGCTTCCGAGCAGTACTTC; CDR3 protein: CASNPTRASEQYF
J gene: TRBJ1-1; V gene: TRBV30; clone size: -; CDR3 length: 14; D gene: TRBD1; CDR3 DNA: TGTGCCTGGAGCGAAGACAGGGGGCAGATTGAAGCTTTCTTT; CDR3 protein: CAWSEDRGQIEAFF
J gene: TRBJ2-6; V gene: TRBV19; clone size: once; CDR3 length: 17; D gene: -; CDR3 DNA: TGTGCCAGTAGTATTGGGGGAACGAGCTCTGGGGCCAACGTCCTGACTTTC; CDR3 protein: CASSIGGTSSGANVLTF
J gene: TRBJ2-5; V gene: TRBV6-5; clone size: -; CDR3 length: 16; D gene: -; CDR3 DNA: TGTGCCAGCAGTTACTGGGACGGATATCAGGGGGGGACCCAGTACTTC; CDR3 protein: CASSYWDGYQGGTQYF
J gene: TRBJ2-7; V gene: TRBV7-9; clone size: -; CDR3 length: 17; D gene: TRBD2; CDR3 DNA: TGTGCCAGCAGCTTGAGCCAGGGACTAGCGGGAACTGACGAGCAGTACTTC; CDR3 protein: CASSLSQGLAGTDEQYF
J gene: TRBJ2-5; V gene: TRBV29-1; clone size: few; CDR3 length: 14; D gene: TRBD2; CDR3 DNA: TGCAGCGTTGAATCCGGGAGGATCCAAGAGACCCAGTACTTC; CDR3 protein: CSVESGRIQETQYF
J gene: TRBJ2-3; V gene: TRBV6-5; clone size: once; CDR3 length: 15; D gene: -; CDR3 DNA: TGTGCCAGCAGTTTCTCTAGCGTGAGCACAGATACGCAGTATTTT; CDR3 protein: CASSFSSVSTDTQYF
J gene: TRBJ2-5; V gene: TRBV5-6; clone size: -; CDR3 length: 13; D gene: -; CDR3 DNA: TGTGCCAGCAGCTGGGACCAGCAAGAGACCCAGTACTTC; CDR3 protein: CASSWDQQETQYF